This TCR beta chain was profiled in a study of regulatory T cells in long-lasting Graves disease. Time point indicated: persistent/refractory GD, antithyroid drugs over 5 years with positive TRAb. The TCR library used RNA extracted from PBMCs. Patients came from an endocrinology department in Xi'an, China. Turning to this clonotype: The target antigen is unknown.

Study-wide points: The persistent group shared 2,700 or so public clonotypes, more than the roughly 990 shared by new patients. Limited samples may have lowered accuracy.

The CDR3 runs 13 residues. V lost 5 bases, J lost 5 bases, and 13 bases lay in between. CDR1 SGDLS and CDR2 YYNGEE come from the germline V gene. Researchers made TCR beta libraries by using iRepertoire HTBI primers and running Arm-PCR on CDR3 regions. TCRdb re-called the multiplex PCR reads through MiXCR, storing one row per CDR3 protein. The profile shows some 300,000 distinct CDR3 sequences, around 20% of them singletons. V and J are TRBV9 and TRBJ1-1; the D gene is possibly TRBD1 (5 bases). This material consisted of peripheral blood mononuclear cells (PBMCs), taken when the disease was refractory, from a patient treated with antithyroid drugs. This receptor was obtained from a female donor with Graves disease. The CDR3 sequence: CASSGRGGTEAFF. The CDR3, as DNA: TGTGCCAGCAGTGGAAGGGGCGGAACTGAAGCTTTCTTT.